A selection of T cell receptor beta chains follows, all from one sample in a study of T cells in Graves' hyperthyroidism and ophthalmopathy. One entry per CDR3 protein, called by TCRdb with MiXCR from the multiplex PCR reads. The sample contains around 350,000 distinct CDR3 sequences, roughly 15% of which appear only once. Sequenced: blood. Every receptor here comes from a woman aged 55-70 years with Graves' ophthalmopathy. Each CDR3 is given with its conserved first and last residue. A D gene is named only where the DNA matches it firmly. Some rows mark clone size as missing; the rest say once, few, many or name a class of expanded clone.

CDR3 protein	CDR3 DNA	V gene	J gene	D gene	clone size
CASSEASSDPYGYTF	TGTGCCAGCAGTGAAGCAAGTTCAGACCCCTATGGCTACACCTTC	TRBV2	TRBJ1-2	.	few
CASSYGQGPYEQYF	TGTGCCAGCAGTTATGGACAGGGACCGTACGAGCAGTACTTC	TRBV5-5	TRBJ2-7	TRBD1	many
CASSLDRGAGTGELFF	TGTGCCAGCAGTCTAGATAGGGGCGCGGGCACCGGGGAGCTGTTTTTT	TRBV11-1	TRBJ2-2	.	few
CASSQKLTPQQRSEQYF	TGCGCCAGCAGCCAAAAACTAACCCCACAGCAGAGGAGCGAGCAGTACTTC	TRBV4-1	TRBJ2-7	.	few
CASSVGGDDQPQHF	TGTGCCAGCAGCGTAGGGGGAGACGATCAGCCCCAGCATTTT	TRBV9	TRBJ1-5	.	few
CASSYSQTLNSPLHF	TGTGCCAGCAGTTACAGTCAGACTCTCAATTCACCCCTCCACTTT	TRBV6-5	TRBJ1-6	.	.
CASSLYDAGFGEAFF	TGTGCCAGCAGCTTATACGACGCGGGTTTCGGTGAAGCTTTCTTT	TRBV13	TRBJ1-1	.	many
CASSYSSQENTEAFF	TGTGCCAGCAGTTACTCAAGCCAAGAAAACACTGAAGCTTTCTTT	TRBV6-2/TRBV6-3	TRBJ1-1	.	.
CSASFRLAGPFYNEQFF	TGCAGTGCTAGCTTTAGACTAGCGGGCCCTTTCTACAATGAGCAGTTCTTC	TRBV20-1	TRBJ2-1	TRBD2	many
CSASSSGGHYEQYF	TGCAGTGCTAGTTCTAGCGGGGGGCACTACGAGCAGTACTTC	TRBV20-1	TRBJ2-7	TRBD2	many
CASSSRGLAGGPYNEQFF	TGTGCCAGCAGTTCCCGTGGACTAGCGGGAGGGCCTTACAATGAGCAGTTCTTC	TRBV27	TRBJ2-1	TRBD2	.
CASSPTLINQETQYF	TGTGCCAGCAGTCCTACCCTAATAAACCAAGAGACCCAGTACTTC	TRBV6-1	TRBJ2-5	.	many
CSGGKMNTEAFF	TGCAGCGGGGGGAAGATGAACACTGAAGCTTTCTTT	TRBV29-1	TRBJ1-1	.	few
CASSLWGTPPYEQYF	TGTGCCAGCAGTTTATGGGGGACACCTCCCTACGAGCAGTACTTC	TRBV28	TRBJ2-7	.	many
CASSVSGVFGNTIYF	TGTGCCAGCAGCGTATCCGGGGTCTTCGGAAACACCATATATTTT	TRBV9	TRBJ1-3	.	.
CASAPGQGWDTEAFF	TGTGCCAGCGCCCCGGGACAGGGGTGGGACACTGAAGCTTTCTTT	TRBV28	TRBJ1-1	TRBD1	many
CASSDEGTRHNQPQHF	TGTGCCAGCAGCGACGAGGGGACGCGGCACAATCAGCCCCAGCATTTT	TRBV2	TRBJ1-5	.	many
CASSYDGAQQFF	TGCGCCAGCAGCTATGACGGGGCCCAGCAGTTCTTC	TRBV5-1	TRBJ2-1	.	many
CASTGDRGRTTGELFF	TGTGCCAGCACCGGGGACAGGGGGCGAACGACCGGGGAGCTGTTTTTT	TRBV5-4	TRBJ2-2	TRBD1	.
CASSEREGANSPLHF	TGCGCCAGCAGCGAGCGGGAGGGGGCAAATTCACCCCTCCACTTT	TRBV4-1	TRBJ1-6	TRBD1	.
CAWSSLRRNTEAFF	TGTGCCTGGAGTTCCCTACGTCGGAACACTGAAGCTTTCTTT	TRBV30	TRBJ1-1	.	many
CATSAPGGQETQYF	TGTGCCACCAGTGCTCCCGGGGGGCAAGAGACCCAGTACTTC	TRBV24-1	TRBJ2-5	TRBD2	many